The 28 T cell receptor beta chains given below trace back to one sample, sequenced in a study of blood T cell repertoires in COVID-19. Clones were sequenced by immunoSEQ multiplex PCR, and TCRdb holds only the in-frame ones, with some missing. Among fewer than 250,000 clones listed, 92% were seen once. The sequenced material came from peripheral blood. Every receptor here comes from a man aged 55-75 years with COVID-19, enrolled during active disease.

V gene TRBV29-1 combines with J gene TRBJ1-1; 8 positions agree with TRBD1. The CDR3 has 13 residues. The trim removed 5 bases at V and 11 bases at J, leaving 13 bases unmatched. Germline V gene lookup returns CDR1 SQVTM and CDR2 ANQGSEA. DNA for the CDR3: TGCAGCGTTAGGACAGGGTTGGCGTCCGGGGCTTTCTTT. Translation: CSVRTGLASGAFF. Filled out from reference TRBV29-1 and TRBJ1-1, the complete variable domain reads SAVISQKPSRDICQRGTSLTIQCQVDSQVTMMFWYRQQPGQSLTLIATANQGSEATYESGFVIDKFPISRPNLTFSTLTVSNMSPEDSSIYLCSVRTGLASGAFFGQGTRLTVV.

The chain has TRBV7-5 and TRBJ2-1; the table's D call TRBD2 went unverified against the DNA. TRBV7-5 is assigned pseudogene status. The CDR3 extends over 16 amino acids. CDR3 nucleotide sequence: TGTGCCAGAAGCTTATGGGCTAGCGGGAGGGACAATGAGCAGTTCTTC. This translates into CARSLWASGRDNEQFF.

The count of this clone is one. The chain couples TRBV9 to TRBJ2-1, with D possibly TRBD2 on 6 matching bases. The CDR3 sequence is 13 residues long. CDR1 and CDR2 (germline): SGDLS, YYNGEE. V was clipped by 0 bases and J by 10 bases, with 11 bases between them. CDR3 sequence: CASSVGASEEQFF. For the CDR3, the DNA is TGTGCCAGCAGCGTAGGGGCTAGCGAGGAGCAGTTCTTC.

V usage is TRBV7-8 and J usage is TRBJ1-2; tentative D call: TRBD1 (5 bases). The CDR3 contains 12 residues. The germline gives CDR1 SGHVS, CDR2 FQNEAQ. Trimming took 2 bases from V and 7 from J, leaving 8 bases between them. CDR3: CASSLNGGGYTF. CDR3 coding DNA: TGTGCCAGCAGCTTAAACGGGGGTGGCTACACCTTC.

As concerns this clone: Additional DNA sequences in this sample encode the identical CDR3. The gene calls are TRBV5-1 and TRBJ2-1, with 8 bases identical to TRBD2. CDR1 and CDR2 (germline): SGHRS, YFSETQ. The CDR3 length is 15 residues. Unmatched junction bases numbered 2, after V lost 3 bases and J lost 0 bases. CDR3 bases: TGCGCCAGCAGCTCAACTAGCGGCTCCTACAATGAGCAGTTCTTC. Amino acid sequence: CASSSTSGSYNEQFF.

J is TRBJ1-3 and V is TRBV2; TRBD1 matches at 7 bases. The CDR3 is 16 amino acids. V lost 8 bases and J lost 0; bases outside the gene matches: 10. Germline V gene lookup returns CDR1 SNHLY and CDR2 FYNNEI. The CDR3 region is CASGLGQVISGNTIYF. The CDR3 coding sequence is TGTGCCAGCGGATTAGGACAGGTAATCTCTGGAAACACCATATATTTT.

This chain joins TRBV28 and TRBJ1-4, with a weak D call TRBD1 (5 bases). The CDR3 sequence is 17 residues long. Germline values: CDR1 MDHEN, CDR2 SYDVKM. The V end lost 2 bases, the J end lost 14 bases, and 27 bases lay between the germline ends. Here the CDR3 reads CASSLKRLTSTRQNLFF. CDR3 sequence (DNA): TGTGCCAGCAGTTTAAAAAGGCTCACGTCTACCCGACAGAACCTGTTTTTT.

The rearrangement links TRBV7-9 to TRBJ2-1, with D possibly TRBD2 on 5 matching bases. Trimming removed 2 bases from V and 2 bases from J, with 10 bases in between. The CDR3 has 15 amino acids. The germline CDR1 and CDR2 sequences are SEHNR and FQNEAQ (reference sequence). The CDR3 here is CASSLPLGPYNEQFF. DNA for the CDR3: TGTGCCAGCAGCTTACCACTAGGCCCCTACAATGAGCAGTTCTTC.

CDR3 protein: CSVVLEFGIEQFF. The CDR3 DNA reads as TGCAGCGTTGTTTTGGAGTTTGGTATTGAGCAGTTCTTC. V is TRBV29-1 and J is TRBJ2-1; D unclear. The CDR3 is 13 amino acids. The germline V gene encodes CDR1 SQVTM and CDR2 ANQGSEA. Trimming removed 4 bases from V and 9 bases from J, with 16 bases in between.

DNA of the CDR3: TGCGCCAGCAGCTCGGACAGGGCAGCTTTCTTT. Protein product: CASSSDRAAFF. V and J are TRBV4-1 and TRBJ1-1, with 8 bases matching TRBD1. CDR1 MGHRA and CDR2 YSYEKL come from the germline V gene. The trim removed 5 bases at V and 10 bases at J, leaving 3 bases unmatched. The CDR3 totals 11 residues.

The chain combines TRBV7-9 with TRBJ2-7; 7 positions agree with TRBD2. CDR1 and CDR2 (germline): SEHNR, FQNEAQ (reference sequence). The CDR3 spans 11 residues. Trimming took 5 bases from V and 11 from J; bases not matched to a gene: 6. In DNA, the CDR3 is TGTGCCAGCAGCCTCGGACGGGAGGAGTACTTC. Translation: CASSLGREEYF.

This chain joins TRBV5-4 and TRBJ1-2; D may be TRBD1 (6 bases). V lost 0 bases and J lost 4, with 13 bases in between. Looked up from germline, CDR1 is SGHNT and CDR2 is YYREEE (reference sequence). The CDR3 sequence is 15 residues long. The DNA of the CDR3 is TGTGCCAGCAGCTTGGATCAGGGGCTCTTCTATGGCTACACCTTC. This sequence encodes CASSLDQGLFYGYTF.

The chain combines TRBV7-3 with TRBJ1-1; 7 bases are a match to TRBD1. V dropped 5 bases and J dropped 2; count of bases not matched to a gene: 5. The CDR3 contains 14 residues. Germline V CDR1 and CDR2: SGHTA, FQGTGA. DNA of the CDR3: TGTGCCAGCAGCCGACAGGGAGGTAACACTGAAGCTTTCTTT. Translation gives CASSRQGGNTEAFF. The full variable domain, rest sourced from reference TRBV7-3 and TRBJ1-1, is GAGVSQTPSNKVTEKGKYVELRCDPISGHTALYWYRQSLGQGPEFLIYFQGTGAADDSGLPNDRFFAVRPEGSVSTLKIQRTERGDSAVYLCASSRQGGNTEAFFGQGTRLTVV.

This sequence joins TRBV18 and TRBJ2-5; 7 bases fit TRBD1. CDR3 length equals 14 residues. V was clipped by 5 bases and J by 1 base; unmatched bases: 4. Looked up from germline, CDR1 is KGHSH and CDR2 is LQKENI. In DNA form, the CDR3 reads TGTGCCAGCTCAAAGGGGACAGTCCAAGAGACCCAGTACTTC. It yields the protein CASSKGTVQETQYF.

The chain joins TRBV27 to TRBJ1-5; D possibly corresponds to TRBD1 (6 bases). Germline V gene lookup returns CDR1 MNHEY and CDR2 SMNVEV (reference sequence). The CDR3 is 15 residues long. V shed 1 base and J shed 2 bases, with 9 bases lying between them. DNA for the CDR3: TGTGCCAGCAGTTTATACAGGGAACGCAATCAGCCCCAGCATTTT. Amino acids: CASSLYRERNQPQHF.

This chain joins TRBV7-2 and TRBJ2-1; 9 nucleotides match TRBD1. With V trimmed by 5 bases and J by 10 bases, 9 bases remained unmatched. Germline-derived CDR1 and CDR2 are SGHTA and FQGNSA. The CDR3 consists of 14 residues. CDR3: CASSTGGASIEQFF. CDR3 nucleotide sequence: TGTGCCAGCAGCACAGGGGGCGCCTCAATAGAGCAGTTCTTC.

The CDR3 reads CASSLRTAVAGTDTQYF. The CDR3 DNA is TGTGCCAGCAGCCTAAGAACGGCGGTAGCGGGCACAGATACGCAGTATTTT. V is TRBV7-3 and J is TRBJ2-3; D may be TRBD2 (6 bases). This CDR3 spans 17 amino acids. CDR1 and CDR2 from the germline V gene are SGHTA and FQGTGA. Trimming stripped 5 bases from V and 1 base from J, with 19 bases between.

The V and J genes are TRBV28 and TRBJ2-7; 11 bases fit TRBD2. Germline lookup yields CDR1 MDHEN and CDR2 SYDVKM. CDR3 length: 17 residues. Germline trimming cut 2 bases from V and 4 bases from J; bases unmatched to any gene: 10. CDR3 DNA sequence: TGTGCCAGCAGTTTAGAAGGGGCTAGCGGGAGGCCTTACGAGCAGTACTTC. Translation gives CASSLEGASGRPYEQYF. The full variable domain, completed using reference TRBV28 and TRBJ2-7, is DVKVTQSSRYLVKRTGEKVFLECVQDMDHENMFWYRQDPGLGLRLIYFSYDVKMKEKGDIPEGYSVSREKKERFSLILESASTNQTSMYLCASSLEGASGRPYEQYFGPGTRLTVT.

The table lists this clone with a few counts. The V call is TRBV6-1, the J call TRBJ1-5; D unresolved. The V gene's germline CDR1 is MNHNS and CDR2 SASEGT. This CDR3 has 15 amino acids. V dropped 3 bases and J dropped 4 bases, with 13 bases sitting between them. For the CDR3, the DNA is TGTGCCAGCAGTGACATGAGTTCACGGAATCAGCCCCAGCATTTT. It encodes CASSDMSSRNQPQHF.

This sequence joins TRBV2 and TRBJ2-2, with D maybe TRBD2 (6 bases). Trimming pared 7 bases from V and 5 bases from J, leaving 17 bases between. The germline gives CDR1 SNHLY, CDR2 FYNNEI. The CDR3 totals 15 residues. The CDR3 coding sequence is TGTGCCAGCAACAACGCGGGGTTAGGGACCGGGGAGCTGTTTTTT. Protein sequence: CASNNAGLGTGELFF.

The rearrangement uses TRBV7-3 and TRBJ2-1; 13 bases align to TRBD2. The length of the CDR3 is 15 residues. Trimming at V came to 5 bases and at J to 7 bases, leaving 5 bases not matched to a gene. The germline gives CDR1 SGHTA, CDR2 FQGTGA. The CDR3 reads CASSTGLAGVNEQFF. DNA for the CDR3: TGTGCCAGCAGCACTGGACTAGCGGGAGTAAATGAGCAGTTCTTC.

The chain links TRBV3-1 (or the pseudogene TRBV3-2) to TRBJ2-1; possibly TRBD2 for D (6 bases). Trimming took off 1 base at V and 4 bases at J, with 11 bases between the two ends. The CDR3 has 15 residues. The germline CDR1 and CDR2 sequences are LGHDT and YNNKEL (reference sequence). The chain's CDR3 is CASSQAQAGYNEQFF. The CDR3 nucleotides read TGTGCCAGCAGCCAAGCCCAGGCGGGGTACAATGAGCAGTTCTTC.

V usage is TRBV5-6 and J usage is TRBJ2-1; a weak D match, TRBD1 (6 bases). With 7 bases removed from V and 8 bases from J, the gap between germline ends came to 25 bases. The length of the CDR3 is 16 residues. Germline assignment: CDR1 SGHDT and CDR2 YYEEEE. In DNA, the CDR3 is TGTGCCAGCTTTATTCAAGGGGGAGCTCGGGGATATGAGCAGTTCTTC. Translated, it gives CASFIQGGARGYEQFF.

This clone was seen a few times. The chain employs TRBV3-1 (or the pseudogene TRBV3-2) and TRBJ2-7; the match to TRBD2 covers 7 bases. This CDR3 is 14 amino acids long. Germline CDR1 LGHDT, CDR2 YNNKEL (reference sequence). With 6 bases clipped from V and 4 bases from J, the junction kept 9 bases outside the gene matches. CDR3: CASSKRGFVYEQYF. The CDR3 nucleotides read TGTGCCAGCAGTAAGCGGGGATTTGTTTACGAGCAGTACTTC.

The V and J genes are TRBV9 and TRBJ2-1; TRBD2 matches 8 bases. CDR3 size: 15 residues. Germline-derived CDR1 and CDR2 are SGDLS and YYNGEE. V trimming: 6 bases; J trimming: 0 bases; junction bases outside the gene matches: 5. This CDR3 is CASTPGGSSYNEQFF. CDR3 nucleotide sequence: TGTGCCAGCACCCCGGGGGGGAGCTCCTACAATGAGCAGTTCTTC.

This rearrangement joins TRBV3-1 (or the pseudogene TRBV3-2) to TRBJ1-4, with D possibly being TRBD1 (6 bases). The CDR3 runs 14 residues. The V and J ends lost 4 bases and 5 bases respectively, with 11 bases between them. Germline V gene lookup returns CDR1 LGHDT and CDR2 YNNKEL (reference sequence). The CDR3: CASSPGHRNEKLFF. The CDR3 DNA reads TGTGCCAGCAGCCCGGGACATCGAAATGAAAAACTGTTTTTT.

The gene calls are TRBV6-5 and TRBJ2-7; D not certain. Trimming pared 6 bases from V and 11 bases from J, leaving 20 bases between. Looked up from germline, CDR1 is MNHEY and CDR2 is SVGAGI. The CDR3 loop spans 13 amino acids. The CDR3, as DNA: TGTGCCAGCAGCCGACAACCTGGGTCCTCAGAGTACTTC. Amino acids: CASSRQPGSSEYF.

The chain links TRBV5-1 to TRBJ1-2, with 11 bases matching TRBD1. The CDR3 runs to 16 residues. The junction had 12 bases not matched to a gene; V was cut back by 3 bases and J by 8 bases. The germline gives CDR1 SGHRS, CDR2 YFSETQ. In nucleotides, the CDR3 is TGCGCCAGCAGCTCGACCGGGACAGGGGGAGGGAGGGGCTACACCTTC. It is translated as CASSSTGTGGGRGYTF.